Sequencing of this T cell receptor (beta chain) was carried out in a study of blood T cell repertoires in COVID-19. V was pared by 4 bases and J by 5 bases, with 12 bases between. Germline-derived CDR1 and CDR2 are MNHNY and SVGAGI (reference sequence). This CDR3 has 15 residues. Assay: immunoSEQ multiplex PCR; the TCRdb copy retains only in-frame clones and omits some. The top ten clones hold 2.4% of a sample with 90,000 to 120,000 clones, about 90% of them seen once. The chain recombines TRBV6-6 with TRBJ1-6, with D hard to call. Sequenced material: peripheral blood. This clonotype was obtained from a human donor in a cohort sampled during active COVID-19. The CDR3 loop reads CASSLTLADNSPLHF. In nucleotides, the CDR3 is TGTGCCAGCAGTTTAACCCTTGCAGATAATTCACCCCTCCACTTT.